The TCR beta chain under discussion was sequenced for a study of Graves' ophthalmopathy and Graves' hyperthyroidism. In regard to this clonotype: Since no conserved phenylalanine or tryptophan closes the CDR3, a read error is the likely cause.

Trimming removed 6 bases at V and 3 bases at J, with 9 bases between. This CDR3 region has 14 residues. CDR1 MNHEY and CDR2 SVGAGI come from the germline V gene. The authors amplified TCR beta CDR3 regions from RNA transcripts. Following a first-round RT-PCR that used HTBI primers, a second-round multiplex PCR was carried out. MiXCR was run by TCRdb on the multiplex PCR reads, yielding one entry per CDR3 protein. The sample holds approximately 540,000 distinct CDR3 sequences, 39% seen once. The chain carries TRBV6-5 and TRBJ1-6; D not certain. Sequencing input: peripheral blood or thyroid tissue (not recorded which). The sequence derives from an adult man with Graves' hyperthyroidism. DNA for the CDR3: TGTGCCAGCAGGGTGAGGGTCTATAATTCACCCCTCCACCTT. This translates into CASRVRVYNSPLHL.